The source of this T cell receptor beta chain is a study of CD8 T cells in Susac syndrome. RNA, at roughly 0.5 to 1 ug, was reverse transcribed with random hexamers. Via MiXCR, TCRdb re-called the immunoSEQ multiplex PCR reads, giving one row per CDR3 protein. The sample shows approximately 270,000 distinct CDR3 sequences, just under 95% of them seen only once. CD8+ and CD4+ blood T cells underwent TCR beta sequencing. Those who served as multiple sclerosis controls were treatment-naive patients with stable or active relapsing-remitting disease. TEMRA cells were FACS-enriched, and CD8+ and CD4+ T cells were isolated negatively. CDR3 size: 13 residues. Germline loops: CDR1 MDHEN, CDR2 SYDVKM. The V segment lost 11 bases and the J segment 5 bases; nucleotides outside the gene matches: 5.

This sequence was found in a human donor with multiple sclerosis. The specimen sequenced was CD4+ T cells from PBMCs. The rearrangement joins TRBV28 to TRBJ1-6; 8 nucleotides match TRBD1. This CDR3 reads CAGRTGNNSPLHF. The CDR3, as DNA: TGTGCCGGGAGGACAGGGAATAATTCACCCCTCCACTTT.